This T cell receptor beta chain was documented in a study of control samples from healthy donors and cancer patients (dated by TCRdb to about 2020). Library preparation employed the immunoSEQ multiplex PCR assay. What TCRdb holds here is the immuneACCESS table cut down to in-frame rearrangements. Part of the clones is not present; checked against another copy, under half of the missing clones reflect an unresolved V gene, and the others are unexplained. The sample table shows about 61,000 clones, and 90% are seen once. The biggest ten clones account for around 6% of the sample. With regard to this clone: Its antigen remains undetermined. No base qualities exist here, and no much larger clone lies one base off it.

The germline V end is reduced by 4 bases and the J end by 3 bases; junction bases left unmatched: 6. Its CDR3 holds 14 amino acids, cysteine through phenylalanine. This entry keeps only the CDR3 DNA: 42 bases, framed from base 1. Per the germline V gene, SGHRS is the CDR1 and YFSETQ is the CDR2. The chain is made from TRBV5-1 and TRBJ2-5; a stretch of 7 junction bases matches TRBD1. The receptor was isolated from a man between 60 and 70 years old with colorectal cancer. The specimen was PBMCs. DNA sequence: TGCGCCAGCAGCAACGGGGACAGCGAAGAGACCCAGTACTTC. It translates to CASSNGDSEETQYF.